What follows are 9 T cell receptor beta chains derived from one specimen sequenced in a study of shared T cell receptors in the human thymus. Assay used: immunoSEQ multiplex PCR; TCRdb lists only in-frame clones, some missing. Of hundreds of thousands of clones in the sample, 80% to 90% were seen once. These data also featured in a second study, about human thymus T cells.

The sequenced material came from thymocytes. These receptors were obtained from a boy younger than two with a congenital heart defect.

The V and J genes are TRBV4-1 and TRBJ2-1; 12 nucleotides align to TRBD2. The CDR3 is 20 amino acids. Germline V gene lookup returns CDR1 MGHRA and CDR2 YSYEKL. With V trimmed by 2 bases and J by 0 bases, 11 bases remained unmatched. The CDR3 here is CASSQYPLKTSGSSYNEQFF. Written as DNA, the CDR3 is TGCGCCAGCAGCCAATATCCATTAAAGACTAGCGGGAGCTCCTACAATGAGCAGTTCTTC.

CDR3 sequence: CASSLGTVPHEQYF. In nucleotides, the CDR3 is TGTGCCAGCAGTTTAGGGACAGTACCCCACGAGCAGTACTTC. The J gene is TRBJ2-7, the V gene TRBV6-5, with TRBD1 identical over 7 bases. CDR1 MNHEY and CDR2 SVGAGI come from the germline V gene. CDR3 length equals 14 residues. With V trimmed by 4 bases and J by 5 bases, 8 bases remained unmatched.

The chain uses TRBV4-1 and TRBJ1-1, with TRBD1 matching over 7 bases. Germline CDR1 and CDR2: MGHRA and YSYEKL. The V and J ends lost 0 bases and 0 bases, in that order; junction bases with no gene match: 10. This CDR3 spans 18 amino acids. The CDR3 DNA is TGCGCCAGCAGCCAAGATTTTGAGGACAGGATTATGAACACTGAAGCTTTCTTT. It encodes CASSQDFEDRIMNTEAFF.

This rearrangement joins TRBV29-1 to TRBJ2-3, with 10 bases fitting TRBD2. The CDR3 consists of 16 residues. The trim removed 8 bases at V and 2 bases at J, leaving 13 bases unmatched. Germline V gene data show CDR1 as SQVTM and CDR2 as ANQGSEA. This CDR3 reads CSSLLGSGRDTDTQYF. The CDR3 DNA follows: TGCAGCTCTCTTCTTGGGAGCGGGAGGGACACAGATACGCAGTATTTT.

The rearrangement joins TRBV7-2 to TRBJ2-2; 8 bases are shared with TRBD1. Per the germline V gene, CDR1 is SGHTA and CDR2 is FQGNSA. There are 16 residues in the CDR3. The V segment lost 5 bases and the J segment 4 bases; nucleotides outside the gene matches: 9. CDR3 loop: CASSATGALSTGELFF. CDR3 bases: TGTGCCAGCAGCGCGACAGGGGCCCTCTCCACCGGGGAGCTGTTTTTT.

Concerning this clone: The junction departs from germline at one end; a sequencing error may be responsible. The gene calls are TRBV7-7 and TRBJ1-4, with D possibly TRBD1 on 5 matching bases. Germline lookup yields CDR1 SSHAT and CDR2 FNYEAQ (reference sequence). The length of the CDR3 is 15 residues. The CDR3 DNA sequence: TGTGCTAGCAGCCCAAGAACAGGTCTAAATGAAAAACTGTTTTTT. Residues: CASSPRTGLNEKLFF.

The chain is built from TRBV27 and TRBJ2-7; 9 nucleotides match TRBD2. Germline V CDR1 and CDR2: MNHEY, SMNVEV (reference sequence). Trimming cost V 4 bases and J 9 bases; bases outside gene matches: 22. The CDR3 extends over 18 amino acids. CDR3 nucleotides: TGTGCCAGCAGTTCGCAGGGGTCTAGCGGGAAGGCCTTACAAAGGCAGTACTTC. Residues: CASSSQGSSGKALQRQYF.

The gene calls are TRBV5-1 and TRBJ1-2, with 7 bases aligning to TRBD1. The CDR3 extends over 15 amino acids. V lost 4 bases to trimming and J lost 0 bases; unmatched junction nucleotides: 6. Per the germline V gene, CDR1 is SGHRS and CDR2 is YFSETQ. CDR3 region: CASSTRTGPNYGYTF. CDR3 bases: TGCGCCAGCAGCACGAGGACAGGTCCTAACTATGGCTACACCTTC. Full variable domain (missing parts from reference TRBV5-1 and TRBJ1-2): KAGVTQTPRYLIKTRGQQVTLSCSPISGHRSVSWYQQTPGQGLQFLFEYFSETQRNKGNFPGRFSGRQFSNSRSEMNVSTLELGDSALYLCASSTRTGPNYGYTFGSGTRLTVV.

The chain employs TRBV25-1 and TRBJ1-4, with 7 bases matching TRBD1. The V segment lost 1 base and the J segment 13 bases; nucleotides outside the gene matches: 9. Germline V gene sequence: CDR1 MGHDK, CDR2 SYGVNS. The CDR3 has 14 amino acids. The CDR3 is CASSEFRTTGRLFF. As DNA, the CDR3 is TGTGCCAGCAGTGAATTTCGAACGACAGGGAGACTGTTTTTT.